Presented here are 9 T cell receptor beta chains from one specimen sequenced in a study of blood T cell repertoires in COVID-19. Clones were sequenced by immunoSEQ multiplex PCR, and TCRdb holds only the in-frame ones, with some missing. The profile shows nearly 200,000 clones, roughly 80% of them singletons. Sequencing was carried out using PBMCs or T cells enriched from blood (not recorded which). These TCRs come from a man aged 40-49 years who had recovered from COVID-19.

This chain links TRBV7-9 with TRBJ1-2; 9 bases are a match to TRBD1. The V gene's germline CDR1 is SEHNR and CDR2 FQNEAQ (reference sequence). The CDR3 is 16 residues long. Trimming took 10 bases from V and 2 from J; bases not matched to a gene: 14. CDR3 amino acids: CAILRQQGAANYGYTF. CDR3 in DNA: TGTGCCATCCTGAGGCAACAGGGGGCAGCCAACTATGGCTACACCTTC.

This clone occurred a few times. This rearrangement joins TRBV3-1 (or the pseudogene TRBV3-2) to TRBJ1-1; D perhaps matches TRBD1 (5 bases). The germline CDR1 and CDR2 sequences are LGHDT and YNNKEL (reference sequence). The CDR3 has 13 amino acids. The V end was cut by 0 bases, the J end by 11 bases, with 13 bases between. The CDR3 reads CASSQDRGRDAFF. The DNA for the CDR3 is TGTGCCAGCAGCCAAGATCGCGGCAGGGATGCTTTCTTT.

This clone has only one observation. V usage is TRBV21-1 and J usage is TRBJ1-5. TRBV21-1 is assigned pseudogene status. This CDR3 has 13 residues. This CDR3 reads CASSPEPGKAQHF. CDR3 nucleotide sequence: TGTGCCAGCAGCCCCGAACCCGGGAAGGCCCAGCATTTT.

This clone has just one count. This chain joins TRBV19 and TRBJ1-1; 8 positions match TRBD1. Germline CDR1 and CDR2: LNHDA and SQIVND (reference sequence). The trim removed 6 bases at V and 1 base at J, leaving 10 bases unmatched. The CDR3 runs 16 residues. The CDR3 is CASRDRARRRNTEAFF. The CDR3 DNA reads TGTGCCAGTAGGGACAGGGCGCGCAGGCGGAACACTGAAGCTTTCTTT.

CDR3 amino acids: CASSIGQGAVGYTF. CDR3 coding DNA: TGTGCCAGCAGCATCGGACAGGGGGCTGTTGGCTACACCTTC. The chain employs TRBV13 and TRBJ1-2, with 11 bases lining up with TRBD1. The CDR3 has 14 amino acids. Per the germline V gene, CDR1 is PRHDT and CDR2 is FYEKMQ (reference sequence). Germline trimming cut 5 bases from V and 7 bases from J; bases unmatched to any gene: 6.

V usage is TRBV28 and J usage is TRBJ1-4, with 7 positions matching TRBD1. The length of the CDR3 is 16 residues. CDR1 MDHEN and CDR2 SYDVKM come from the germline V gene. V shed 6 bases and J 5 bases; nucleotides not matched to a gene: 12. The chain's CDR3 is CASRLRQGLRNEKLFF. In DNA, the CDR3 is TGTGCCAGCAGACTCAGACAGGGCCTTAGAAATGAAAAACTGTTTTTT.

The rearrangement joins TRBV7-9 to TRBJ1-1, with D unclear. The CDR3 totals 18 residues. Germline V gives CDR1 SEHNR, CDR2 FQNEAQ (reference sequence). V was trimmed by 4 bases and J by 0 bases, leaving 21 bases between them. The CDR3 protein is CASSSRLYSSSMNTEAFF. In nucleotides, the CDR3 is TGTGCCAGCAGCTCCCGACTATACAGCAGCTCTATGAACACTGAAGCTTTCTTT.

The V call is TRBV15, the J call TRBJ2-2, with a possible D match to TRBD1 (6 bases). The CDR3 is 15 residues long. V lost 5 bases, J lost 5 bases, and 15 bases lay in between. CDR1 and CDR2 from the germline V gene are LNHNV and YYDKDF (reference sequence). The CDR3 loop reads CATSARGWWTGELFF. CDR3 in DNA: TGTGCCACCAGCGCCAGGGGATGGTGGACCGGGGAGCTGTTTTTT.

This clone was seen only a few times. The J gene is TRBJ1-4, the V gene TRBV7-9; perhaps TRBD1 as D (5 bases). Trimming cost V 5 bases and J 1 base, with 17 bases left between them. Germline CDR1 is SEHNR and CDR2 is FQNEAQ (reference sequence). The CDR3 sequence is 17 residues long. The chain's CDR3 is CASSDPGWKETNEKLFF. The CDR3 bases are TGTGCCAGCAGCGACCCAGGGTGGAAGGAAACTAATGAAAAACTGTTTTTT. Complete variable domain (other parts from reference TRBV7-9 and TRBJ1-4): DTGVSQNPRHKITKRGQNVTFRCDPISEHNRLYWYRQTLGQGPEFLTYFQNEAQLEKSRLLSDRFSAERPKGSFSTLEIQRTEQGDSAMYLCASSDPGWKETNEKLFFGSGTQLSVL.